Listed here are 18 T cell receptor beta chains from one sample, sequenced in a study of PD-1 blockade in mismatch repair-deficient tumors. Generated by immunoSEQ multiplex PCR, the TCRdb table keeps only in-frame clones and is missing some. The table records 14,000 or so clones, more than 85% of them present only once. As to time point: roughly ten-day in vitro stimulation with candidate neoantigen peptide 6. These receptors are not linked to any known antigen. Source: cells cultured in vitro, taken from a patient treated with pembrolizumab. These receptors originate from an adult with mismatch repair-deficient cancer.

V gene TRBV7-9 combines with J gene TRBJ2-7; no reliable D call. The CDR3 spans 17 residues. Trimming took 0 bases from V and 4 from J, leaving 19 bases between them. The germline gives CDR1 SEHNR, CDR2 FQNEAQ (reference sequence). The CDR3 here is CASSLANGEAFHYEQYF. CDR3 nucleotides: TGTGCCAGCAGCTTAGCGAACGGCGAGGCGTTCCATTACGAGCAGTACTTC.

CDR3 residues: CASSLQGRSYGYTF. The CDR3 bases are TGTGCCAGCAGCTTGCAGGGGCGCAGCTATGGCTACACCTTC. The rearrangement uses TRBV5-4 and TRBJ1-2; possible D gene TRBD1, 6 bases. Trimming took off 1 base at V and 4 bases at J, with 11 bases between the two ends. The germline V gene has CDR1 SGHNT and CDR2 YYREEE (reference sequence). The CDR3 covers 14 residues.

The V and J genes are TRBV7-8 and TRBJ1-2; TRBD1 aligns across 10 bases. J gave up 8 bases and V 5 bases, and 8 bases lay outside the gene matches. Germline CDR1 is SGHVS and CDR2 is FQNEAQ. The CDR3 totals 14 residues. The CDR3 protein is CASSRTWDRGGYTF. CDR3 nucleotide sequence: TGTGCCAGCAGCCGTACTTGGGACAGGGGCGGCTACACCTTC.

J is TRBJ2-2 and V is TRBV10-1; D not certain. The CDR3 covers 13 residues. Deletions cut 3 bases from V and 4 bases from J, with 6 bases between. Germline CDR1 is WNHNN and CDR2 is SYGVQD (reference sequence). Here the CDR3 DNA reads TGCGCCAGCAGTGATGGTCCCACCGGGGAGCTGTTTTTT. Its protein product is CASSDGPTGELFF.

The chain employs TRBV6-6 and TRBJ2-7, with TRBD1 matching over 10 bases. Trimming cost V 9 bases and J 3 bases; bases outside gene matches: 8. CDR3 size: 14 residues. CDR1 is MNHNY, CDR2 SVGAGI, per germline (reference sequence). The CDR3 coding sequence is TGTGCCAGTTCGGACAGGGGGGTCTTCTACGAGCAGTACTTC. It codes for CASSDRGVFYEQYF.

This chain's CDR3 is CATRDRATNEKLFF. CDR3 nucleotides: TGTGCCACCCGGGACAGGGCAACTAATGAAAAACTGTTTTTT. The chain carries TRBV28 and TRBJ1-4, with 9 positions matching TRBD1. V lost 10 bases and J lost 0; bases outside the gene matches: 3. Germline V gene data show CDR1 as MDHEN and CDR2 as SYDVKM. This CDR3 has 14 residues.

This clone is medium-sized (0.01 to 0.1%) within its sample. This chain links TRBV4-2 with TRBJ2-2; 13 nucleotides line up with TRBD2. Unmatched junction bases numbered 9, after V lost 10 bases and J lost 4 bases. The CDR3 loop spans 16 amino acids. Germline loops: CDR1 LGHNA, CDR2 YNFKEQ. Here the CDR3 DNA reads TGTGCCATCAAACTAGCGGGAGGGCCGTCCACCGGGGAGCTGTTTTTT. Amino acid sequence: CAIKLAGGPSTGELFF.

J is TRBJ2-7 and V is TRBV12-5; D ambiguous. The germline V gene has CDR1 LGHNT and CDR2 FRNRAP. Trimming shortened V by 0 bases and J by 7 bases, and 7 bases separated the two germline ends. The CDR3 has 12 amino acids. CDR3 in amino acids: CASGLVSTEQYF. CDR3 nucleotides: TGTGCTAGTGGTTTGGTTTCTACGGAGCAGTACTTC.

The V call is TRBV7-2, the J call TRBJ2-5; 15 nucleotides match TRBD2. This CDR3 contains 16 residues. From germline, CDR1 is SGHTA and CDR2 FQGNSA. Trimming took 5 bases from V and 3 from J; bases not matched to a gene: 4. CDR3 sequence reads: CASSPGLAGGEETQYF. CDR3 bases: TGTGCCAGCAGCCCAGGACTAGCGGGAGGGGAAGAGACCCAGTACTTC.

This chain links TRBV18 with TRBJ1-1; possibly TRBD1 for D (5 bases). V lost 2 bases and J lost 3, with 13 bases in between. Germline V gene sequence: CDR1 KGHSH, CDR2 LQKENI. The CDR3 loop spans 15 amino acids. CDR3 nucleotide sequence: TGTGCCAGCTCACCAAGCCGGGACTCACACACTGAAGCTTTCTTT. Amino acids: CASSPSRDSHTEAFF.

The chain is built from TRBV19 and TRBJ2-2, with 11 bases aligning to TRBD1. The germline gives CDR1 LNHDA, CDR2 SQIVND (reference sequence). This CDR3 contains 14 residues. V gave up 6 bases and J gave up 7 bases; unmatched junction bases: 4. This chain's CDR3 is CASRDRGRIGELFF. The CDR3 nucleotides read TGTGCCAGTAGGGACAGGGGGCGCATCGGGGAGCTGTTTTTT.

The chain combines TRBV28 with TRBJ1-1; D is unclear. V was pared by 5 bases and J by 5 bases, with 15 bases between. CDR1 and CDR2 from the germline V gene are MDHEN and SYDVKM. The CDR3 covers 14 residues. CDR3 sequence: CASSLTDLGTEAFF. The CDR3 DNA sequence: TGTGCCAGCAGTCTAACAGATCTAGGGACTGAAGCTTTCTTT.

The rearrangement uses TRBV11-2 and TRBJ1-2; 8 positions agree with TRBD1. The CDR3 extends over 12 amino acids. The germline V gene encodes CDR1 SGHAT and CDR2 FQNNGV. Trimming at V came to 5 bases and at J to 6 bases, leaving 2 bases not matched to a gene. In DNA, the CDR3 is TGTGCCAGCAGCCGGACAGGGAATGGCTACACCTTC. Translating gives CASSRTGNGYTF.

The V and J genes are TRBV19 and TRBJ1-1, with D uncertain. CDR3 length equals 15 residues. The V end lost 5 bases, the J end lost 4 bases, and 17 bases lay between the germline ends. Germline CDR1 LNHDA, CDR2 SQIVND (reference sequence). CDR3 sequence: CASSAPGRLGTEAFF. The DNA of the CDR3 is TGTGCCAGTAGTGCCCCGGGCCGCTTGGGCACTGAAGCTTTCTTT.

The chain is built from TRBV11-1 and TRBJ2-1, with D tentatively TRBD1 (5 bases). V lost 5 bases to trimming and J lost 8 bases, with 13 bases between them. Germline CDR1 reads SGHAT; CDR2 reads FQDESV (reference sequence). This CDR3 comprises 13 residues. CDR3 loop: CASSLDLQDEQFF. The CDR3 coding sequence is TGTGCCAGCAGCCTAGACTTACAGGATGAGCAGTTCTTC.

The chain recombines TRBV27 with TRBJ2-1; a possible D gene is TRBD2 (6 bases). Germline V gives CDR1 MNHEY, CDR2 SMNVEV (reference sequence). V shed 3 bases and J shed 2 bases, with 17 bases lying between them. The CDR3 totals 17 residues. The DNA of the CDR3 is TGTGCCAGCAGTTTCACGGCCGGGACTTCAACCTACAATGAGCAGTTCTTC. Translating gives CASSFTAGTSTYNEQFF.

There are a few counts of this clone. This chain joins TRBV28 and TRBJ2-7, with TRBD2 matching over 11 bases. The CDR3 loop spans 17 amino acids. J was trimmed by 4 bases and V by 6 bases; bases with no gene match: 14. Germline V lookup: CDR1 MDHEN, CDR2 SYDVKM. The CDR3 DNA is TGTGCCAGCAGCTTACCCCCTCTAGCGGGAGGTTTATACGAGCAGTACTTC. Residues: CASSLPPLAGGLYEQYF. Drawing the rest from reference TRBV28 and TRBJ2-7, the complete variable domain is DVKVTQSSRYLVKRTGEKVFLECVQDMDHENMFWYRQDPGLGLRLIYFSYDVKMKEKGDIPEGYSVSREKKERFSLILESASTNQTSMYLCASSLPPLAGGLYEQYFGPGTRLTVT.

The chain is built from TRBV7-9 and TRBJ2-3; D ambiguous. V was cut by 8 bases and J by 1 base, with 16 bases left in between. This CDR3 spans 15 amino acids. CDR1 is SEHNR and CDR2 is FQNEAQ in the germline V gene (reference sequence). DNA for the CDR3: TGTGCCAGCTCGAAATGGGCCGAAGGCACAGATACGCAGTATTTT. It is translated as CASSKWAEGTDTQYF.